This TCR beta chain stems from a study of T cells after yellow fever vaccination. This CDR3 has 13 residues. The V end was cut by 0 bases, the J end by 7 bases, with 13 bases between. Looked up from germline, CDR1 is DFQATT and CDR2 is SNEGSKA (reference sequence). One entry per CDR3 protein, called by TCRdb with MiXCR from the 5' RACE reads. The table records about 360,000 distinct CDR3 sequences, around 6.4% of them present only once. The starting material was PBMCs, obtained 5 days after the yellow fever booster vaccination. J is TRBJ2-7 and V is TRBV20-1; D perhaps matches TRBD2 (6 bases). The source of this sequence is a man aged 30 to 39 who received the YFV17D yellow fever vaccine. The CDR3 reads CSARDHLASEQYF. The CDR3, as DNA: TGCAGTGCTAGAGATCACCTAGCGAGTGAGCAGTACTTC.